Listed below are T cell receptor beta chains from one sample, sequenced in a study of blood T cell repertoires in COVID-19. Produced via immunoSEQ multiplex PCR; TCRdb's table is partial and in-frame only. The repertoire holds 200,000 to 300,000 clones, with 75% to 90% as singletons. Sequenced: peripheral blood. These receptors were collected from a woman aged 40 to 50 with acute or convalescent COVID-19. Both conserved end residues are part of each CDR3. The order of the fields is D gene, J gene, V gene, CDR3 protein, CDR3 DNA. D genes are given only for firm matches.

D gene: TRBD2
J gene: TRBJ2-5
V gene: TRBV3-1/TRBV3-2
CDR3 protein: CASSQDFSGGQETQYF
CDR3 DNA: TGTGCCAGCAGCCAAGATTTTAGCGGGGGGCAAGAGACCCAGTACTTC

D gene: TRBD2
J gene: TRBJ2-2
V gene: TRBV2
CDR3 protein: CASRGTSGGPRRELFF
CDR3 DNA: TGTGCCAGCAGGGGGACTAGCGGGGGACCACGGAGGGAGCTGTTTTTT

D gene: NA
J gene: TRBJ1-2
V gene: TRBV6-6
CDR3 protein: CASSIDRSYGYTF
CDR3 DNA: TGTGCCAGCAGTATCGACAGGTCCTATGGCTACACCTTC

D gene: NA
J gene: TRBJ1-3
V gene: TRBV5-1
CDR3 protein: CASSFGHQSSGNTIYF
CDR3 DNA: TGCGCCAGCAGCTTTGGCCACCAAAGCTCTGGAAACACCATATATTTT

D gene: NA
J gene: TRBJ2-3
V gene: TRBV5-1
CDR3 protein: CASSGVGRVTDTQYF
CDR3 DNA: TGCGCCAGCAGCGGGGTGGGCAGGGTAACAGATACGCAGTATTTT

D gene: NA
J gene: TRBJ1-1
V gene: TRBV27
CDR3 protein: CASRGQPGSIAFF
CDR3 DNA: TGTGCCAGCAGAGGACAGCCCGGATCTATTGCTTTCTTT

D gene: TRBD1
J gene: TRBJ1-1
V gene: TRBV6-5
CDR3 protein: CASIYGQEEAFF
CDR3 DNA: TGTGCCAGCATCTATGGACAGGAAGAAGCTTTCTTT

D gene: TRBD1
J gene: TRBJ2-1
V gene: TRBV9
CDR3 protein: CASSISGTVYNEQFF
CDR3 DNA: TGTGCCAGCAGCATCTCCGGGACAGTATACAATGAGCAGTTCTTC

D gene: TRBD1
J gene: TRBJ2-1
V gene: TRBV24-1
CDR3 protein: CATSEKTGAKIFF
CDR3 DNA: TGTGCCACCAGTGAAAAAACAGGGGCGAAGATCTTCTTC

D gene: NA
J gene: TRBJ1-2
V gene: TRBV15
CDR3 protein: CATSRDTGGYGYTF
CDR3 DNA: TGTGCCACCAGCAGAGATACCGGGGGCTATGGCTACACCTTC

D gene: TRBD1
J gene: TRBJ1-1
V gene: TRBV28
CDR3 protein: CASSRGDRGTRAEAFF
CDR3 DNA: TGTGCCAGCAGTAGGGGGGACAGGGGGACGCGAGCTGAAGCTTTCTTT

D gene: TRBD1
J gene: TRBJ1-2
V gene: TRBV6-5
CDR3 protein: CASSYSRQGNYGYTF
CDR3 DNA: TGTGCCAGCAGTTACTCGAGACAGGGTAACTATGGCTACACCTTC

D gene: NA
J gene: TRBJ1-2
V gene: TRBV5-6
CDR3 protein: CASSPGSPYTGTHYGYTF
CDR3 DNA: TGTGCCAGCAGCCCTGGGAGTCCTTATACAGGGACCCACTATGGCTACACCTTC

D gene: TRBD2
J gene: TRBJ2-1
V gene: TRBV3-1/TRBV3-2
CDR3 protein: CASSLISGRSNYNEQFF
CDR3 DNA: TGTGCCAGCAGCCTCATAAGCGGGAGAAGTAACTACAATGAGCAGTTCTTC

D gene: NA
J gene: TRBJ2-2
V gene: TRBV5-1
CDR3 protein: CASSLYSSGELFF
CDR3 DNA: TGCGCCAGCAGCTTGTATAGCAGCGGGGAGCTGTTTTTT

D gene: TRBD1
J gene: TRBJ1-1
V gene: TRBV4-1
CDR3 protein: CASSQPQRGLANTEAFF
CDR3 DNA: TGCGCCAGCAGCCAGCCCCAAAGGGGGCTAGCGAACACTGAAGCTTTCTTT

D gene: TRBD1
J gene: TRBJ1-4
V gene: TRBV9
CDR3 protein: CASSAQGAVNEKLFF
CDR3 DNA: TGTGCCAGCAGCGCCCAGGGGGCGGTTAATGAAAAACTGTTTTTT

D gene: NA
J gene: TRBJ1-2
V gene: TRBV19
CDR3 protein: CASETGNQLTYGYTF
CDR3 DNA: TGTGCCAGTGAAACAGGCAACCAACTTACCTATGGCTACACCTTC

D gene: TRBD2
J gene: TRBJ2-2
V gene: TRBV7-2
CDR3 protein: CASSLLAGLAGGHDGELFF
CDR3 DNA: TGTGCCAGCAGCTTATTGGCGGGACTAGCGGGGGGGCACGACGGGGAGCTGTTTTTT

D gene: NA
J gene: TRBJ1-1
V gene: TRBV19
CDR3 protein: CASRHLSYATEAFF
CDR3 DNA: TGTGCCAGTAGACACCTGTCTTATGCCACTGAAGCTTTCTTT

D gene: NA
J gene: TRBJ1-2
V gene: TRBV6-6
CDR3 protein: CASSYQGGYTF
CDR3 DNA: TGTGCCAGCAGTTATCAGGGAGGCTACACCTTC

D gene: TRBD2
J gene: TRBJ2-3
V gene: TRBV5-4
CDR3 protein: CASSRTSGGGTDTQYF
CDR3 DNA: TGTGCCAGCAGCCGTACTAGCGGGGGTGGCACAGATACGCAGTATTTT

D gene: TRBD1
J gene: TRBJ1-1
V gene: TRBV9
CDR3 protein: CASSVAGQGKNTEAFF
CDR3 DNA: TGTGCCAGCAGCGTAGCCGGACAGGGGAAGAACACTGAAGCTTTCTTT

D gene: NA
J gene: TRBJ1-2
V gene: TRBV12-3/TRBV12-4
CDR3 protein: CASRIGAYGYTF
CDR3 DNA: TGTGCCAGCAGGATAGGGGCCTATGGCTACACCTTC

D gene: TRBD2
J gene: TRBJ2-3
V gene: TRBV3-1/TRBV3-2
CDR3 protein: CASSQAGGGGTDTQYF
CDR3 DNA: TGTGCCAGCAGCCAGGCGGGGGGCGGGGGCACAGATACGCAGTATTTT